Sequencing of this T cell receptor (beta chain) was carried out in a study of memory CD4+ T cells and cytomegalovirus serostatus. The sort gate was single viable CD3+CD4+CD8-CD45RO+ cells for memory CD4+ T cells. The CDR3 has 13 amino acids. Germline CDR1 is MNHNY and CDR2 is SVGAGI (reference sequence). The V gene lost 4 bases and the J gene lost 7 bases, with 10 bases spanning the gap. In the study's own analysis: Out-of-frame sequences were removed, leaving 2,204,828 distinct TCRbeta sequences. Only in-frame clones appear in the TCRdb table, and some are missing; sequencing was by immunoSEQ multiplex PCR. The DNA was the basis for D and trimming; V, J and clone size are from that table. The repertoire consists of under 80,000 clones, with about 73% occurring once and the leading ten covering just over 2.5%.

The material sequenced was memory CD4+ T cells from blood. The chain has TRBV6-6 and TRBJ2-2, with D uncertain. The TCR originated in an adult in good health and CMV-seropositive. The CDR3 DNA is TGTGCCAGCAGTTCTAGTGGTGGCGGGGAGCTGTTTTTT. Amino acid sequence: CASSSSGGGELFF.